These 27 T cell receptor beta chains were sequenced from one sample in a study of blood T cell repertoires in COVID-19. Profiling relied on immunoSEQ multiplex PCR, and the TCRdb table lists in-frame clones only, not all of them. This sample has hundreds of thousands of clones; nearly 90% occur once, and the top ten carry about 2.1%. Sequenced sample: PBMCs or T cells enriched from blood (not recorded which). The receptors come from a woman aged 40-49 years with acute COVID-19.

The chain employs TRBV6-1 and TRBJ1-2; D might be TRBD1 (5 bases). Germline assignment: CDR1 MNHNS and CDR2 SASEGT. V gave up 2 bases and J gave up 0 bases, with 10 bases separating them. CDR3 length: 15 residues. CDR3 region: CASSESQGSNYGYTF. Here the CDR3 DNA reads TGTGCCAGCAGTGAATCTCAGGGCTCTAACTATGGCTACACCTTC.

J is TRBJ1-4 and V is TRBV3-1 (or the pseudogene TRBV3-2); TRBD1 matches 7 bases. The CDR3 length is 15 residues. After removal of 5 bases from V and 8 bases from J, the junction contained 11 bases not matched to a gene. CDR1 is LGHDT, CDR2 YNNKEL, per germline (reference sequence). CDR3 residues: CASSNRQGLGEKLFF. DNA of the CDR3: TGTGCCAGCAGCAATAGACAGGGTCTAGGCGAAAAACTGTTTTTT.

This chain uses TRBV7-9 with TRBJ2-7; 7 positions match TRBD2. Germline-derived CDR1 and CDR2 are SEHNR and FQNEAQ (reference sequence). The CDR3 is 15 amino acids. V shed 2 bases, J shed 0 bases, and the junction held 4 bases outside the gene matches. The CDR3 DNA reads TGTGCCAGCAGCTTATGGGGGGGTTCCTCCTACGAGCAGTACTTC. It yields the protein CASSLWGGSSYEQYF.

The chain employs TRBV23-1 and TRBJ2-7; 7 positions match TRBD1. TRBV23-1 is treated as an ORF (open reading frame) with a function not yet certain. The CDR3 has 16 amino acids. With V trimmed by 0 bases and J by 2 bases, 7 bases remained unmatched. The CDR3 nucleotides are TGCGCCAGCAGTCAATCGAGACAGGGTACGGCCTACGAGCAGTACTTC. It is translated as CASSQSRQGTAYEQYF.

As to this clone: At one boundary the junction diverges from the germline segment, which might be a read error. This chain joins TRBV5-4 and TRBJ2-5; 11 nucleotides match TRBD2. This CDR3 is built from 14 residues. From germline, CDR1 is SGHNT and CDR2 YYREEE (reference sequence). The CDR3 sequence: CASSFLAGGDRGDF. Written as DNA, the CDR3 is TGTGCCAGCAGCTTCCTAGCGGGGGGCGACCGTGGGGACTTC.

The chain joins TRBV27 to TRBJ2-7, with D possibly TRBD1 on 5 matching bases. The CDR3 length is 17 residues. Trimming stripped 3 bases from V and 0 bases from J, with 18 bases between. CDR1 is MNHEY and CDR2 is SMNVEV in the germline V gene (reference sequence). The CDR3 DNA sequence: TGTGCCAGCAGTTTGAGTAGCATGGACAAGTTCTCCTACGAGCAGTACTTC. It is translated as CASSLSSMDKFSYEQYF.

The chain joins TRBV7-9 to TRBJ2-2, with 9 bases aligning to TRBD1. The CDR3 is 17 amino acids. Germline values: CDR1 SEHNR, CDR2 FQNEAQ (reference sequence). The junction had 7 bases not matched to a gene; V was cut back by 2 bases and J by 3 bases. CDR3 sequence reads: CASSLPGRTGDTGELFF. The CDR3 bases are TGTGCCAGCAGCTTACCTGGCCGGACAGGGGACACCGGGGAGCTGTTTTTT.

The chain recombines TRBV5-1 with TRBJ1-6; 10 positions agree with TRBD1. Germline-derived CDR1 and CDR2 are SGHRS and YFSETQ. V trimming: 5 bases; J trimming: 5 bases; junction bases outside the gene matches: 4. CDR3 length equals 15 residues. CDR3 loop: CASRQTGGDNSPLHF. DNA for the CDR3: TGCGCCAGCAGACAGACAGGGGGCGATAATTCACCCCTCCACTTT. The complete variable domain, with remaining parts taken from reference TRBV5-1 and TRBJ1-6, reads KAGVTQTPRYLIKTRGQQVTLSCSPISGHRSVSWYQQTPGQGLQFLFEYFSETQRNKGNFPGRFSGRQFSNSRSEMNVSTLELGDSALYLCASRQTGGDNSPLHFGNGTRLTVT.

The chain links TRBV2 to TRBJ1-4; maybe TRBD1 (5 bases). Germline values: CDR1 SNHLY, CDR2 FYNNEI. The ends were cut back, 3 bases at V and 5 bases at J, with 13 bases in the middle. The CDR3 extends over 15 amino acids. The CDR3 sequence: CASSDQGQGNEKLFF. The CDR3 nucleotides read TGTGCCAGCAGTGACCAGGGTCAGGGCAATGAAAAACTGTTTTTT.

The gene calls are TRBV14 and TRBJ2-2; 9 bases line up with TRBD2. The CDR3 consists of 15 residues. The V and J ends lost 3 bases and 6 bases, in that order; junction bases with no gene match: 5. CDR1 and CDR2 from the germline V gene are SGHDN and FVKESK. CDR3: CASSQGTSRAGELFF. Written as DNA, the CDR3 is TGTGCCAGCAGCCAGGGGACTAGCCGGGCCGGGGAGCTGTTTTTT.

This clone came up a few times. The V call is TRBV30, the J call TRBJ2-7; TRBD1 is a possible D gene (6 bases). The germline gives CDR1 GTSNPN, CDR2 SVGIG (reference sequence). This CDR3 region has 14 residues. Between the trimmed V and J ends, which lost 2 bases and 1 base, there was a span of 12 bases. CDR3 residues: CAWSMTGVSYEQYF. The CDR3 coding sequence is TGTGCCTGGAGTATGACAGGAGTTTCCTACGAGCAGTACTTC.

The chain carries TRBV7-9 and TRBJ2-7; D unresolved. V was shortened by 2 bases and J by 2 bases, with 10 bases between the two germline ends. Germline CDR1 and CDR2: SEHNR and FQNEAQ (reference sequence). This CDR3 region has 14 residues. The CDR3 bases are TGTGCCAGCAGCTTAATTAGCTTTCCCTACGAGCAGTACTTC. Protein: CASSLISFPYEQYF.

The rearrangement links TRBV6-1 to TRBJ1-1; a weak D match, TRBD1 (5 bases). The length of the CDR3 is 12 residues. CDR1 and CDR2 (germline): MNHNS, SASEGT. With 1 base removed from V and 11 bases from J, the gap between germline ends came to 11 bases. The CDR3 DNA sequence: TGTGCCAGCAGTGAAGGGGAGGGACGGGCTTTCTTT. The encoded protein is CASSEGEGRAFF.

V is TRBV5-6 and J is TRBJ2-7; 9 bases fit TRBD1. The V gene's germline CDR1 is SGHDT and CDR2 YYEEEE. CDR3 size: 17 residues. Unmatched junction bases numbered 15, after V lost 5 bases and J lost 3 bases. The CDR3 DNA reads TGTGCCAGCAGGACCGGGACAGGGTCCCCTTTAGTCTACGAGCAGTACTTC. This gives the protein CASRTGTGSPLVYEQYF.

V usage is TRBV2 and J usage is TRBJ1-2; possibly TRBD1 for D (6 bases). Germline values: CDR1 SNHLY, CDR2 FYNNEI. The CDR3 length is 14 residues. Trimming cost V 1 base and J 3 bases, with 9 bases left between them. CDR3 nucleotide sequence: TGTGCCAGCAGTGAAGACAGGGCCGACTATGGCTACACCTTC. This encodes CASSEDRADYGYTF.

The genes are TRBV5-4 and TRBJ2-7; D perhaps matches TRBD2 (6 bases). Trimming took 6 bases from V and 0 from J, leaving 13 bases between them. The CDR3 contains 14 residues. The germline V gene encodes CDR1 SGHNT and CDR2 YYREEE (reference sequence). This CDR3 reads CASNRDSHSYEQYF. CDR3 DNA: TGTGCCAGCAACCGGGACTCCCACTCCTACGAGCAGTACTTC.

CDR3 DNA: TGCAGTGCTAGTACAGGGGGCGCCAAAAACATTCAGTACTTC. Amino acid sequence: CSASTGGAKNIQYF. V usage is TRBV20-1 and J usage is TRBJ2-4; the match to TRBD1 covers 9 bases. Germline lookup yields CDR1 DFQATT and CDR2 SNEGSKA (reference sequence). The CDR3 sequence is 14 residues long. The J segment lost 1 base and the V segment lost 3 bases, leaving 1 base of the junction unmatched.

V usage is TRBV4-1 and J usage is TRBJ1-3; no reliable D call. Trimming shortened V by 4 bases and J by 0 bases, and 13 bases separated the two germline ends. The CDR3 loop spans 16 amino acids. Germline CDR1 is MGHRA and CDR2 is YSYEKL. The CDR3 nucleotides read TGCGCCAGCAGCCCGGAGCATGTCGCCTCTGGAAACACCATATATTTT. Its translation: CASSPEHVASGNTIYF.

The chain couples TRBV7-9 to TRBJ1-6; D uncertain. V shed 1 base and J shed 8 bases, with 6 bases lying between them. This CDR3 region has 13 residues. Germline CDR1 reads SEHNR; CDR2 reads FQNEAQ (reference sequence). The CDR3 DNA is TGTGCCAGCAGCTTAGACAGAGATTCACCCCTCCACTTT. As protein: CASSLDRDSPLHF.

J is TRBJ1-2 and V is TRBV19, with a tentative D call TRBD1 (6 bases). CDR3 length: 18 amino acids. V was trimmed by 5 bases and J by 4 bases, leaving 26 bases between them. Germline V lookup: CDR1 LNHDA, CDR2 SQIVND (reference sequence). The CDR3 nucleotides are TGTGCCAGTAGTCCCCAGGGGTCCAAAGGGGCCACGATCTATGGCTACACCTTC. Its translation is CASSPQGSKGATIYGYTF.

This chain uses TRBV5-1 with TRBJ2-7; TRBD1 agrees at 7 bases. Germline V gene sequence: CDR1 SGHRS, CDR2 YFSETQ. The ends lost 0 bases at V and 5 bases at J; junction bases unmatched: 5. The CDR3 is 14 amino acids. CDR3 nucleotides: TGCGCCAGCAGCTTGGGACAGGGCAGCGACGAGCAGTACTTC. Amino acid sequence: CASSLGQGSDEQYF.

The chain couples TRBV9 to TRBJ1-1, with D unclear. CDR1 and CDR2 (germline): SGDLS, YYNGEE. The CDR3 length is 15 residues. V was pared by 0 bases and J by 0 bases, with 9 bases between. CDR3 sequence reads: CASSVASSMNTEAFF. CDR3 nucleotides: TGTGCCAGCAGCGTAGCCAGTTCCATGAACACTGAAGCTTTCTTT.

The J gene is TRBJ2-5, the V gene TRBV9; TRBD2 matches at 7 bases. The CDR3 has 13 residues. Germline CDR1 SGDLS, CDR2 YYNGEE. The ends lost 6 bases at V and 5 bases at J; junction bases unmatched: 7. CDR3 in amino acids: CASNRGAGETQYF. CDR3 bases: TGTGCCAGCAATCGGGGAGCGGGGGAGACCCAGTACTTC.

As DNA, the CDR3 is TGTGCCTGGATCCCCTCAAGGACAGCGAACACTGAAGCTTTCTTT. Amino acids: CAWIPSRTANTEAFF. The chain joins TRBV30 to TRBJ1-1, with D possibly TRBD1 on 6 matching bases. CDR1 and CDR2 from the germline V gene are GTSNPN and SVGIG (reference sequence). Trimming took 4 bases from V and 1 from J, leaving 16 bases between them. The CDR3 is 15 residues long.

This clone was counted between two and nine times. The V gene is TRBV6-5, the J gene TRBJ2-3, with 7 positions matching TRBD1. The CDR3 covers 15 residues. Germline CDR1 MNHEY, CDR2 SVGAGI. Trimming at V came to 6 bases and at J to 6 bases, leaving 12 bases not matched to a gene. CDR3 protein: CASSTGASTSDTQYF. The CDR3 DNA reads TGTGCCAGCAGCACAGGGGCTTCAACCTCCGATACGCAGTATTTT.

The chain couples TRBV3-1 (or the pseudogene TRBV3-2) to TRBJ2-1; D call uncertain. The V end was cut by 4 bases, the J end by 8 bases, with 12 bases between. CDR3 length: 13 amino acids. The germline gives CDR1 LGHDT, CDR2 YNNKEL (reference sequence). The CDR3 DNA reads as TGTGCCAGCAGCCCCGAGCTGCAAGATGAGCAGTTCTTC. It yields the protein CASSPELQDEQFF.

The genes are TRBV5-1 and TRBJ2-7, with D maybe TRBD1 (6 bases). The V gene's germline CDR1 is SGHRS and CDR2 YFSETQ. The CDR3 has 15 residues. The ends were cut back, 4 bases at V and 0 bases at J, with 14 bases in the middle. This CDR3 is CASSLDSQSSYEQYF. CDR3 in DNA: TGCGCCAGCAGCCTGGACAGCCAATCCTCCTACGAGCAGTACTTC.